The following is a TCR beta chain sequence with its context. What it binds is not known. This entry is derived from a study of T cell repertoires in cytomegalovirus infection. Overall study: In public TCR beta signatures, there were indications of both CMV infection and matching HLA type.

Study conclusions and caveats: The cumulative frequency of public TCR beta families identified carriers of CMV plus the relevant HLA. Within the response measured ex vivo, HLA-C-restricted CMV-specific TCR beta clonotypes were dominant.

Deletions cut 2 bases from V and 7 bases from J, with 12 bases between. CDR1 and CDR2 (germline): SGHRS, YFSETQ. The CDR3 loop spans 13 amino acids. TCRdb analysed the reads with MiXCR anew, one entry per CDR3 protein. The sample has 200,000 or so distinct CDR3 sequences; under 30% are singletons. The sequence was collected from a human donor in good health (CMV status not recorded). Some clones in this sample may be carry-over from other donors' samples. The specimen was PBMCs. This sequence joins TRBV5-1 and TRBJ1-1, with D possibly TRBD1 on 6 matching bases. For the CDR3, the DNA is TGCGCCAGCAGCTTCCAGGGGACGGGTGAAGCTTTCTTT. This translates into CASSFQGTGEAFF. The full variable domain, completed using reference TRBV5-1 and TRBJ1-1, is KAGVTQTPRYLIKTRGQQVTLSCSPISGHRSVSWYQQTPGQGLQFLFEYFSETQRNKGNFPGRFSGRQFSNSRSEMNVSTLELGDSALYLCASSFQGTGEAFFGQGTRLTVV.